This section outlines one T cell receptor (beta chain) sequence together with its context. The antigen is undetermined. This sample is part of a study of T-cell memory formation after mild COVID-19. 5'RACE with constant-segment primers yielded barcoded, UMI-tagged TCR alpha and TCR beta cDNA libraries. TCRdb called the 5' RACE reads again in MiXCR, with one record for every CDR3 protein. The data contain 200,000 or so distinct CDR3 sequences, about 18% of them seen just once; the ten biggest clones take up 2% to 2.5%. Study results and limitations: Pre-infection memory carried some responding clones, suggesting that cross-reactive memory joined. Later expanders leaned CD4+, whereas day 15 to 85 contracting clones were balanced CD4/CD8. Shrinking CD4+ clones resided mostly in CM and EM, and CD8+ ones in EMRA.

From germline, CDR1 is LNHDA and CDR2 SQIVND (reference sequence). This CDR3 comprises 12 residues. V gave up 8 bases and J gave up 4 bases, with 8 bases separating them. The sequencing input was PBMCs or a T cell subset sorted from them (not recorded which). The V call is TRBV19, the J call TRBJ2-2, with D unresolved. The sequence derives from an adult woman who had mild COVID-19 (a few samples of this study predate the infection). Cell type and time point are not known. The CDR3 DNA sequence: TGTGCCAGTGTTACACGCACCGGGGAGCTGTTTTTT. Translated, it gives CASVTRTGELFF. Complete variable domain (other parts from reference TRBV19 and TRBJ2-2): DGGITQSPKYLFRKEGQNVTLSCEQNLNHDAMYWYRQDPGQGLRLIYYSQIVNDFQKGDIAEGYSVSREKKESFPLTVTSAQKNPTAFYLCASVTRTGELFFGEGSRLTVL.